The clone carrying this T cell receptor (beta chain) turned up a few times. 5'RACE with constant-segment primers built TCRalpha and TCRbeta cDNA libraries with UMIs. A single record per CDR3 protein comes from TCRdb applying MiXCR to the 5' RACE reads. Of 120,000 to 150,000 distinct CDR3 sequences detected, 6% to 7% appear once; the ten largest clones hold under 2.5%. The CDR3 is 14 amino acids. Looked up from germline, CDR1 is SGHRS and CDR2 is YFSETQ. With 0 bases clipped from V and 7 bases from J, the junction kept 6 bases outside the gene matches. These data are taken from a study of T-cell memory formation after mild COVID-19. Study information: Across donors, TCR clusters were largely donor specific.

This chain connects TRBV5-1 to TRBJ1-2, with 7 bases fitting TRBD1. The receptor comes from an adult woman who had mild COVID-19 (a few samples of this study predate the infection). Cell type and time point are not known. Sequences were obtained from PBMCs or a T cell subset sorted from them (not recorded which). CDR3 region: CASSLGQGLGGYTF. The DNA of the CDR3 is TGCGCCAGCAGCTTGGGACAGGGATTGGGTGGCTACACCTTC.